The rows below give T cell receptor beta chains drawn from one sample of a study of blood T cell repertoires in COVID-19. The method was immunoSEQ multiplex PCR; TCRdb's version includes in-frame clones alone and lacks a portion of them. The sample includes fewer than 65,000 clones, around 80% of them seen just once. Source material: peripheral blood. These TCRs come from a human donor in a cohort sampled during active COVID-19. Both conserved end residues are part of each CDR3. Expanded clones are given a class, and other clones once, few, many or no size at all.

CDR3 protein	V gene	clone size
CASSLVRGRSGNTIYF	TRBV11-2	.
CASSLAGAREQYF	TRBV7-8	.
CASSMWQSEKLFF	TRBV19	.
CASRALDRVDEQYF	TRBV19	few
CASSEFDRGPDEQYF	TRBV6-1	.
CASSLFSPGGKNIQYF	TRBV28	.
CASSSHPAGQGHEQYF	TRBV28	few
CASSLGLAGTWDTGELFF	TRBV13	.
CASSQDPGQNYEQYF	TRBV4-3	.
CASSLAHLSYNEQFF	TRBV5-1	.
CASSWTGVSGNTIYF	TRBV11-2	.
CASSHSQNTGELFF	TRBV4-2	few
CASSVGGTGGGYEQYF	TRBV9	.
CATSDDYSGRGGEQYF	TRBV24-1	once
CASGLVHVVISGANVLTF	TRBV12-5	once
CASSPQSAWDRNYGYTF	TRBV28	.
CASSIGDINTEAFF	TRBV19	.
CASRAYEDTEAFF	TRBV2	.
CASSYSYEQYF	TRBV5-6	.
CASSVDAGTLNEQFF	TRBV9	.
CATSRDDLGAGEKLFF	TRBV15	.
CASSLASGGVYEQYF	TRBV7-2	.
CASSFKSGSGYTF	TRBV11-2	.
CASSLVGTYEQYF	TRBV7-2	.
CASSQVGRTTTNEKLFF	TRBV4-3	.
CASSPQGGGILPGLNEQFF	TRBV7-6	.
CASSGSLGGNYGYTF	TRBV5-1	.
CASSLRGGVGDTQYF	TRBV13	.
CASSLRTSGRRNSYEQYF	TRBV5-4	.
CASSQDLTSGLYEQYF	TRBV4-1	.